A single sample is the source of the 20 T cell receptor beta chains below, sequenced in a study of blood T cell repertoires in COVID-19. This table comes from immunoSEQ multiplex PCR, and its TCRdb copy is limited to in-frame clones, with some not included. The sample carries roughly 270,000 clones, about 82% recorded once. Sequenced input: peripheral blood. These receptors were taken from a middle-aged man with active or convalescent COVID-19.

This sequence joins TRBV5-5 and TRBJ2-2, with D unresolved. CDR3 length: 13 amino acids. Germline CDR1 and CDR2: SGHKS and YYEKEE (reference sequence). V was shortened by 4 bases and J by 6 bases, with 10 bases between the two germline ends. The CDR3 here is CASSPFVSGELFF. The CDR3 DNA sequence: TGTGCCAGCAGCCCCTTTGTTTCCGGGGAGCTGTTTTTT.

This chain joins TRBV7-9 and TRBJ2-5; 8 bases are shared with TRBD1. The CDR3 is 15 residues long. The V segment lost 3 bases and the J segment 1 base; nucleotides outside the gene matches: 4. CDR1 is SEHNR and CDR2 is FQNEAQ in the germline V gene (reference sequence). This CDR3 reads CASSFPGQVQETQYF. Here the CDR3 DNA reads TGTGCCAGCAGCTTTCCGGGACAGGTCCAAGAGACCCAGTACTTC.

V usage is TRBV23-1 and J usage is TRBJ2-3; tentatively, D is TRBD1 (5 bases). TRBV23-1 counts as an open reading frame of uncertain function. V gave up 0 bases and J gave up 3 bases, with 16 bases separating them. The CDR3 runs 17 residues. CDR3 nucleotide sequence: TGCGCCAGCAGTCAATCCCTGTGTCAGGGTAGGACAGATACGCAGTATTTT. It specifies CASSQSLCQGRTDTQYF.

The CDR3 DNA sequence: TGTGCCTGGAGTCGAACGGTTAGCAATCAGCCCCAGCATTTT. As protein: CAWSRTVSNQPQHF. The chain couples TRBV30 to TRBJ1-5; D is uncertain. Germline-derived CDR1 and CDR2 are GTSNPN and SVGIG (reference sequence). This CDR3 spans 14 amino acids. Between the trimmed V and J ends, which lost 2 bases and 0 bases, there was a span of 8 bases.

V and J are TRBV2 and TRBJ2-7, with 8 bases that match TRBD2. Germline V gene data show CDR1 as SNHLY and CDR2 as FYNNEI. Unmatched junction bases numbered 9, after V lost 6 bases and J lost 2 bases. The CDR3 runs 15 residues. The DNA of the CDR3 is TGTGCCAGCAGGCCCGGGGGGGAGGGGGCCTACGAGCAGTACTTC. Translated, it gives CASRPGGEGAYEQYF.

The CDR3 DNA sequence: TGTGCCAGCAGCTTACCGGGGGGGCGTGAAGCTTTCTTT. Protein sequence: CASSLPGGREAFF. The chain is built from TRBV7-8 and TRBJ1-1; D perhaps matches TRBD1 (6 bases). The CDR3 spans 13 residues. The V gene's germline CDR1 is SGHVS and CDR2 FQNEAQ. V was pared by 2 bases and J by 7 bases, with 11 bases between.

The chain recombines TRBV19 with TRBJ1-4; TRBD1 might be the D (5 bases). Germline loops: CDR1 LNHDA, CDR2 SQIVND (reference sequence). The CDR3 length is 14 residues. Deletions cut 9 bases from V and 0 bases from J, with 11 bases between. CDR3 DNA sequence: TGTGCCAGCCGACAGAAGACAACTAATGAAAAACTGTTTTTT. Residues: CASRQKTTNEKLFF.

DNA for the CDR3: TGTGCCAGCAGCGCATCACCGGGACAGGGGGACTTCTATGGCTACACCTTC. Protein sequence: CASSASPGQGDFYGYTF. The J gene is TRBJ1-2, the V gene TRBV9; 11 positions match TRBD1. CDR3 length: 17 amino acids. V lost 3 bases and J lost 4; bases outside the gene matches: 11. Germline assignment: CDR1 SGDLS and CDR2 YYNGEE.

The chain is built from TRBV27 and TRBJ2-3, with 7 bases lining up with TRBD1. The CDR3 spans 14 residues. Germline-derived CDR1 and CDR2 are MNHEY and SMNVEV (reference sequence). Unmatched junction bases numbered 13, after V lost 6 bases and J lost 10 bases. CDR3 sequence (DNA): TGTGCCAGCAGGACCGGGACAGATGTCATAGCGCAGTATTTT. Encoded protein: CASRTGTDVIAQYF.

V is TRBV4-1 and J is TRBJ1-2; D possibly corresponds to TRBD1 (6 bases). Germline V gene lookup returns CDR1 MGHRA and CDR2 YSYEKL. This CDR3 is built from 16 residues. Trimming cost V 1 base and J 7 bases, with 19 bases left between them. This CDR3 reads CASSQGRRDTSGGYTF. The CDR3 DNA reads TGCGCCAGCAGCCAAGGGCGCCGGGACACCAGTGGTGGCTACACCTTC.

The V call is TRBV7-6, the J call TRBJ2-7; 7 bases align to TRBD1. CDR1 is SGHVS and CDR2 is FNYEAQ in the germline V gene. Losses at the gene ends were 2 bases for V and 0 bases for J; bases not matched to a gene: 4. The CDR3 covers 15 residues. CDR3 loop: CASSLSGTDSYEQYF. The CDR3 bases are TGTGCCAGCAGCTTATCGGGGACAGACTCCTACGAGCAGTACTTC.

The gene calls are TRBV5-4 and TRBJ2-1, with a weak D call TRBD2 (6 bases). Trimming pared 1 base from V and 5 bases from J, leaving 7 bases between. Germline V gives CDR1 SGHNT, CDR2 YYREEE (reference sequence). The CDR3 is made up of 13 amino acids. CDR3 DNA sequence: TGTGCCAGCAGCTTGTGGGGGGACAATGAGCAGTTCTTC. Its protein is CASSLWGDNEQFF. Full variable domain (rest looked up from reference TRBV5-4 and TRBJ2-1): ETGVTQSPTHLIKTRGQQVTLRCSSQSGHNTVSWYQQALGQGPQFIFQYYREEENGRGNFPPRFSGLQFPNYSSELNVNALELDDSALYLCASSLWGDNEQFFGPGTRLTVL.

The chain uses TRBV27 and TRBJ2-7; 9 nucleotides align to TRBD2. This CDR3 comprises 16 residues. After removal of 6 bases from V and 2 bases from J, the junction contained 11 bases not matched to a gene. CDR1 MNHEY and CDR2 SMNVEV come from the germline V gene (reference sequence). Written as DNA, the CDR3 is TGTGCCAGCAGCCTCTGGGTTAGCGGGAGCCCCTACGAGCAGTACTTC. Its translation is CASSLWVSGSPYEQYF.

The chain joins TRBV6-1 to TRBJ2-5; D perhaps matches TRBD1 (6 bases). Germline V lookup: CDR1 MNHNS, CDR2 SASEGT. The CDR3 spans 16 residues. Deletions cut 2 bases from V and 1 base from J, with 14 bases between. Here the CDR3 reads CASSERADRPQETQYF. CDR3 sequence (DNA): TGTGCCAGCAGTGAAAGGGCCGACAGGCCCCAAGAGACCCAGTACTTC.

This chain uses TRBV5-4 with TRBJ1-2, with D unresolved. The V gene's germline CDR1 is SGHNT and CDR2 YYREEE (reference sequence). The CDR3 is 15 residues long. V was clipped by 0 bases and J by 4 bases, with 13 bases between them. For the CDR3, the DNA is TGTGCCAGCAGCTTGGAGAGGGAGGGCTTCTATGGCTACACCTTC. It specifies CASSLEREGFYGYTF.

The V and J genes are TRBV5-1 and TRBJ2-5, with TRBD2 as a possible D gene (6 bases). V was shortened by 0 bases and J by 4 bases, with 13 bases between the two germline ends. This CDR3 is built from 15 residues. Germline V CDR1 and CDR2: SGHRS, YFSETQ. The CDR3 bases are TGCGCCAGCAGCTTGGCCTTAGCGGTCCGAGAGACCCAGTACTTC. It codes for CASSLALAVRETQYF.

This chain links TRBV30 with TRBJ1-1, with 11 positions matching TRBD1. With 5 bases clipped from V and 5 bases from J, the junction kept 7 bases outside the gene matches. Germline V gene data show CDR1 as GTSNPN and CDR2 as SVGIG (reference sequence). The CDR3 runs to 14 residues. The CDR3 bases are TGTGCCTGGGATCCTGGGACAGGGGGGACTGAAGCTTTCTTT. Protein product: CAWDPGTGGTEAFF.

CDR3 DNA: TGTGCCAGCTCGGACACTTATAATTCACCCCTCCACTTT. Amino acids: CASSDTYNSPLHF. This sequence joins TRBV2 and TRBJ1-6; D possibly corresponds to TRBD1 (5 bases). CDR1 is SNHLY, CDR2 FYNNEI, per germline. V was shortened by 8 bases and J by 4 bases, with 9 bases between the two germline ends. The CDR3 extends over 13 amino acids.

CDR3 loop: CAISDWMGQGYSGYTF. CDR3 sequence (DNA): TGTGCCATCAGTGACTGGATGGGACAGGGCTATTCTGGCTACACCTTC. The rearrangement joins TRBV10-3 to TRBJ1-2; 9 nucleotides agree with TRBD1. The V gene end was trimmed by 3 bases and the J gene end by 7 bases; junction bases not matched to a gene: 12. CDR1 ENHRY and CDR2 SYGVKD come from the germline V gene. The CDR3 totals 16 residues.

This sequence joins TRBV7-3 and TRBJ2-1; TRBD1 is a possible D gene (6 bases). Trimming left V 5 bases short and J 8 bases short, with 16 bases between. In germline, CDR1 is SGHTA, CDR2 FQGTGA. The length of the CDR3 is 14 residues. The CDR3 is CASSTSGTSYEQFF. CDR3 in DNA: TGTGCCAGCAGCACCTCCGGGACATCCTATGAGCAGTTCTTC.